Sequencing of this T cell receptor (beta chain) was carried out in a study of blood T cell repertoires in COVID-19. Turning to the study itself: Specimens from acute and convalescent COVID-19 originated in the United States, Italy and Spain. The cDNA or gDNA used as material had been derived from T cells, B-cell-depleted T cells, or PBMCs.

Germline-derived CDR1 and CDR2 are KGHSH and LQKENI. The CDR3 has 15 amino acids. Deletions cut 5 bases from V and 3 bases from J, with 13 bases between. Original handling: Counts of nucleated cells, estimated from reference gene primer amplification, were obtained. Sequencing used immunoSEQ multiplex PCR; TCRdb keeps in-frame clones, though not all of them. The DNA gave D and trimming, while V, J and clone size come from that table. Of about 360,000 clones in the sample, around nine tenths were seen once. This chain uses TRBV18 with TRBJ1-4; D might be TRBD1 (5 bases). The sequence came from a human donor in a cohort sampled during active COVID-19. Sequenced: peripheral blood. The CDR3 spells CASSTGGTANEKLFF. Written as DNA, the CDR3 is TGTGCCAGCTCAACGGGGGGGACGGCTAATGAAAAACTGTTTTTT.